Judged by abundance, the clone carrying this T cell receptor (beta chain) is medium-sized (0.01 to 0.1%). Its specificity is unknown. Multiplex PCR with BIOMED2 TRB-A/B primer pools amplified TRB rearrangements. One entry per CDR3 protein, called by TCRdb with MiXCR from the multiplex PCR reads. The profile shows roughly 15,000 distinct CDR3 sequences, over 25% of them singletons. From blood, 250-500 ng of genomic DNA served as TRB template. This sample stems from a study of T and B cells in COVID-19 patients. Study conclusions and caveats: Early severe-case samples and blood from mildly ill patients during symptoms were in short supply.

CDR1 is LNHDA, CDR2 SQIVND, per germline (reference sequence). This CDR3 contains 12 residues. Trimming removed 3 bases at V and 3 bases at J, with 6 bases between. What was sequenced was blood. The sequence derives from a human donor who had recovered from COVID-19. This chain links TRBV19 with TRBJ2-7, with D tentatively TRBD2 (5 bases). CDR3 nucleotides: TGTGCCAGTAGTATTCGGGGCTACGAGCAGTACTTC. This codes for CASSIRGYEQYF.